The 30 T cell receptor beta chains presented below share a single source sample, sequenced in a study of OX40 agonist ivuxolimab in advanced cancers. Generated by immunoSEQ multiplex PCR, the TCRdb table keeps only in-frame clones and is missing some. Among about 60,000 clones listed, over 80% were seen once. The specimen was CD4+ or CD8+ T cells sorted from blood, collected in a trial of the OX40 agonist ivuxolimab. The receptors here all came from an adult with an advanced solid tumor such as melanoma, head and neck, liver or kidney cancer.

This chain joins TRBV6-5 and TRBJ1-5; D is uncertain. V lost 6 bases and J lost 4, with 10 bases in between. The CDR3 consists of 13 residues. The germline gives CDR1 MNHEY, CDR2 SVGAGI. The CDR3 nucleotides read TGTGCCAGCAGCTTAAGTATTAATCAGCCCCAGCATTTT. The encoded protein is CASSLSINQPQHF.

V and J are TRBV6-1 and TRBJ2-7; D might be TRBD1 or TRBD2, each matching 6 bases. This CDR3 region has 13 residues. V dropped 11 bases and J dropped 2 bases, with 16 bases sitting between them. The germline gives CDR1 MNHNS, CDR2 SASEGT. CDR3 amino acids: CALGGRGTYEQYF. The CDR3 nucleotides read TGTGCCCTCGGGGGCAGGGGTACCTACGAGCAGTACTTC.

The V and J genes are TRBV29-1 and TRBJ2-7; maybe TRBD2 (5 bases). Per the germline V gene, CDR1 is SQVTM and CDR2 is ANQGSEA. This CDR3 is built from 11 residues. The V and J ends lost 6 bases and 3 bases respectively, with 9 bases between them. Written as DNA, the CDR3 is TGCAGCGTGCAAGAGGGCTACGAGCAGTACTTC. The encoded protein is CSVQEGYEQYF.

This clone came up a few times. V gene TRBV28 combines with J gene TRBJ2-7, with a tentative D call TRBD1 (6 bases). The V end was cut by 3 bases, the J end by 4 bases, with 34 bases between. There are 21 residues in the CDR3. CDR1 is MDHEN and CDR2 is SYDVKM in the germline V gene. CDR3 region: CASSFLSVQGNPLLRSYEQYF. The CDR3 region has the DNA TGTGCCAGCAGTTTCTTATCGGTACAGGGAAACCCCCTCTTAAGGAGTTACGAGCAGTACTTC. Complete variable domain (other parts from reference TRBV28 and TRBJ2-7): DVKVTQSSRYLVKRTGEKVFLECVQDMDHENMFWYRQDPGLGLRLIYFSYDVKMKEKGDIPEGYSVSREKKERFSLILESASTNQTSMYLCASSFLSVQGNPLLRSYEQYFGPGTRLTVT.

This chain connects TRBV7-2 to TRBJ2-3, with 12 bases matching TRBD2. With 4 bases clipped from V and 3 bases from J, the junction kept 11 bases outside the gene matches. This CDR3 region has 18 residues. Germline CDR1 is SGHTA and CDR2 is FQGNSA. The CDR3 here is CASSYWVLLAGGTDTQYF. The CDR3 coding sequence is TGTGCCAGCAGCTACTGGGTATTACTAGCGGGAGGTACAGATACGCAGTATTTT.

The J gene is TRBJ1-2, the V gene TRBV5-1, with D possibly TRBD1 on 5 matching bases. The CDR3 has 14 residues. Trimming removed 1 base at V and 6 bases at J, with 13 bases between. Per germline, CDR1 SGHRS and CDR2 YFSETQ. This chain's CDR3 is CASSLSQGRNGYTF. The CDR3, as DNA: TGCGCCAGCAGCTTGAGCCAGGGAAGAAATGGCTACACCTTC.

The chain links TRBV20-1 to TRBJ1-1; D call uncertain. CDR1 is DFQATT, CDR2 SNEGSKA, per germline (reference sequence). Between the trimmed V and J ends, which lost 4 bases and 3 bases, there was a span of 6 bases. The CDR3 sequence is 11 residues long. DNA for the CDR3: TGCAGTGCTAAGGGTGACACTGAAGCTTTCTTT. This gives the protein CSAKGDTEAFF.

The chain has TRBV6-5 and TRBJ2-2; a possible D gene is TRBD1 (6 bases). The V end lost 8 bases, the J end lost 0 bases, and 10 bases lay between the germline ends. Germline values: CDR1 MNHEY, CDR2 SVGAGI. CDR3 length: 14 amino acids. The CDR3: CASRQDPNTGELFF. The CDR3 DNA sequence: TGTGCCAGCCGACAGGACCCGAACACCGGGGAGCTGTTTTTT.

This clone was seen only once. The rearrangement links TRBV2 to TRBJ2-1; TRBD2 agrees at 8 bases. CDR1 is SNHLY, CDR2 FYNNEI, per germline. This CDR3 is built from 16 residues. J was trimmed by 0 bases and V by 6 bases; bases with no gene match: 7. CDR3 nucleotides: TGTGCCAGCAGAGCAACTAGCGGAAGCTCCTACAATGAGCAGTTCTTC. Translated: CASRATSGSSYNEQFF.

Only one count was recorded for this clone. The chain employs TRBV5-1 and TRBJ1-5, with D perhaps TRBD1 (5 bases). The germline V gene encodes CDR1 SGHRS and CDR2 YFSETQ. The CDR3 totals 15 residues. Deletions cut 4 bases from V and 5 bases from J, with 16 bases between. CDR3 protein: CASSPTGGVHQPQHF. DNA for the CDR3: TGCGCCAGCAGCCCTACCGGAGGGGTTCATCAGCCCCAGCATTTT.

The CDR3 loop reads CASSSTRGDTQYF. CDR3 nucleotide sequence: TGTGCCAGCAGCTCGACCCGGGGTGATACGCAGTATTTT. This sequence joins TRBV7-2 and TRBJ2-3; D possibly corresponds to TRBD2 (5 bases). Trimming left V 4 bases short and J 6 bases short, with 11 bases between. This CDR3 region has 13 residues. Looked up from germline, CDR1 is SGHTA and CDR2 is FQGNSA.

The CDR3 reads CASRDSPNQPQHF. The CDR3 DNA follows: TGCGCCAGCAGGGACAGCCCCAATCAGCCCCAGCATTTT. The genes are TRBV5-1 and TRBJ1-5; a weak D match, TRBD1 (6 bases). Germline CDR1 SGHRS, CDR2 YFSETQ. The V end lost 5 bases, the J end lost 3 bases, and 9 bases lay between the germline ends. The CDR3 is made up of 13 amino acids. The full variable domain, in which reference TRBV5-1 and TRBJ1-5 provide the parts outside the CDR3, is KAGVTQTPRYLIKTRGQQVTLSCSPISGHRSVSWYQQTPGQGLQFLFEYFSETQRNKGNFPGRFSGRQFSNSRSEMNVSTLELGDSALYLCASRDSPNQPQHFGDGTRLSIL.

This clone has a single count. CDR3 nucleotides: TGTGCCAGCAGTTTAACGGGAAATCAGCCCCAGCATTTT. Its translation is CASSLTGNQPQHF. The chain is built from TRBV27 and TRBJ1-5; D is unclear. Germline lookup yields CDR1 MNHEY and CDR2 SMNVEV (reference sequence). CDR3 length equals 13 residues. V dropped 2 bases and J dropped 4 bases, with 6 bases sitting between them.

The rearrangement joins TRBV28 to TRBJ2-3, with TRBD2 matching 8 bases. From germline, CDR1 is MDHEN and CDR2 SYDVKM. With V trimmed by 4 bases and J by 2 bases, 14 bases remained unmatched. CDR3 length equals 18 residues. The CDR3 nucleotides are TGTGCCAGCAGTTCCCCCTACTCCTTAGCGGGGCACACAGATACGCAGTATTTT. Amino acid sequence: CASSSPYSLAGHTDTQYF.

Turning to this clone: Compared with germline, one end of the junction differs, possibly owing to a read error. The chain recombines TRBV28 with TRBJ2-7, with 8 bases fitting TRBD2. Germline V gene data show CDR1 as MDHEN and CDR2 as SYDVKM. The CDR3 runs to 14 residues. CDR3 protein: CASTKRGTSNEQYF. The DNA for the CDR3 is TGTGCCAGCACGAAGCGGGGGACCTCCAACGAGCAGTACTTC.

The V and J genes are TRBV19 and TRBJ2-1; TRBD2 is a possible D gene (6 bases). This CDR3 comprises 16 residues. Trimming took 1 base from V and 0 from J, leaving 10 bases between them. The germline V gene has CDR1 LNHDA and CDR2 SQIVND (reference sequence). The CDR3: CASSIVGGNSYNEQFF. DNA of the CDR3: TGTGCCAGTAGTATAGTCGGCGGGAACTCCTACAATGAGCAGTTCTTC. The variable domain in full, with the rest retrieved from reference TRBV19 and TRBJ2-1, is DGGITQSPKYLFRKEGQNVTLSCEQNLNHDAMYWYRQDPGQGLRLIYYSQIVNDFQKGDIAEGYSVSREKKESFPLTVTSAQKNPTAFYLCASSIVGGNSYNEQFFGPGTRLTVL.

V gene TRBV18 combines with J gene TRBJ1-2; weak D call: TRBD1 (5 bases). The V gene lost 1 base and the J gene lost 3 bases, with 15 bases spanning the gap. Germline V lookup: CDR1 KGHSH, CDR2 LQKENI. This CDR3 is built from 16 residues. The CDR3 bases are TGTGCCAGCTCACCACGAGGGGTGGTTTGGGACTATGGCTACACCTTC. It specifies CASSPRGVVWDYGYTF.

This chain links TRBV6-6 with TRBJ2-7; possible D gene TRBD2, 6 bases. Germline V gene sequence: CDR1 MNHNY, CDR2 SVGAGI (reference sequence). The V end lost 2 bases, the J end lost 2 bases, and 13 bases lay between the germline ends. The CDR3 is 15 residues long. The CDR3 nucleotides read TGTGCCAGCAGTTACGGAGGGGTGGAAACCTACGAGCAGTACTTC. This codes for CASSYGGVETYEQYF.

This chain links TRBV20-1 with TRBJ2-5, with a tentative D call TRBD1 (6 bases). Germline CDR1 DFQATT, CDR2 SNEGSKA (reference sequence). Trimming removed 6 bases from V and 2 bases from J, with 7 bases in between. This CDR3 has 11 amino acids. CDR3 nucleotides: TGCAGTGCCCAGGGGCAAGAGACCCAGTACTTC. Translation gives CSAQGQETQYF.

In its sample, this clone was seen once. This chain uses TRBV6-1 with TRBJ1-5, with 11 bases lining up with TRBD1. The trim removed 7 bases at V and 4 bases at J, leaving 6 bases unmatched. The CDR3 spans 15 residues. Germline V gives CDR1 MNHNS, CDR2 SASEGT. For the CDR3, the DNA is TGTGCCAGCACCATCGGGACAGGGGGTAATCAGCCCCAGCATTTT. It codes for CASTIGTGGNQPQHF.

J is TRBJ2-5 and V is TRBV7-2; 12 nucleotides line up with TRBD2. The length of the CDR3 is 15 residues. The ends lost 5 bases at V and 2 bases at J; junction bases unmatched: 3. Germline loops: CDR1 SGHTA, CDR2 FQGNSA. The DNA for the CDR3 is TGTGCCAGCAGCCTACTAGCGGGAGGACAAGAGACCCAGTACTTC. This codes for CASSLLAGGQETQYF.

The chain uses TRBV7-6 and TRBJ1-1; D is undetermined. Deletions cut 2 bases from V and 4 bases from J, with 14 bases between. CDR3 length: 15 residues. Germline CDR1 reads SGHVS; CDR2 reads FNYEAQ. In nucleotides, the CDR3 is TGTGCCAGCAGCTTAAATCATAATGGATTCACTGAAGCTTTCTTT. This translates into CASSLNHNGFTEAFF.

This clone has more than one count but fewer than ten. The chain has TRBV5-4 and TRBJ2-1; D unresolved. Trimming removed 5 bases from V and 7 bases from J, with 22 bases in between. The CDR3 totals 16 residues. Germline V lookup: CDR1 SGHNT, CDR2 YYREEE (reference sequence). This CDR3 reads CASRGQSRTRTNEQFF. The CDR3, as DNA: TGTGCCAGCAGAGGCCAAAGTAGGACCCGTACAAATGAGCAGTTCTTC.

This chain joins TRBV7-8 and TRBJ2-3; D not resolved. The length of the CDR3 is 14 residues. The V end was cut by 7 bases, the J end by 0 bases, with 11 bases between. Germline V gene lookup returns CDR1 SGHVS and CDR2 FQNEAQ. CDR3 in DNA: TGTGCCAGCAAAGGTGTCGGCAGCACAGATACGCAGTATTTT. It codes for CASKGVGSTDTQYF.

The chain employs TRBV2 and TRBJ2-5; possible D gene TRBD2, 6 bases. V lost 1 base and J 2 bases, leaving 8 bases between the germline ends. There are 14 residues in the CDR3. Germline CDR1 reads SNHLY; CDR2 reads FYNNEI. CDR3 DNA sequence: TGTGCCAGCAGTGAAGGACTAGTTCAAGAGACCCAGTACTTC. It yields the protein CASSEGLVQETQYF. Full variable domain (missing parts from reference TRBV2 and TRBJ2-5): EPEVTQTPSHQVTQMGQEVILRCVPISNHLYFYWYRQILGQKVEFLVSFYNNEISEKSEIFDDQFSVERPDGSNFTLKIRSTKLEDSAMYFCASSEGLVQETQYFGPGTRLLVL.

V and J are TRBV6-4 and TRBJ1-1; D not certain. V lost 5 bases, J lost 0 bases, and 7 bases lay in between. Germline CDR1 is MRHNA and CDR2 is SNTAGT. The CDR3 is 13 amino acids. The CDR3 DNA reads TGTGCCAGCAGTACTGGGATGAACACTGAAGCTTTCTTT. Protein sequence: CASSTGMNTEAFF.

J is TRBJ2-3 and V is TRBV4-2, with 8 bases identical to TRBD2. CDR3 length: 17 amino acids. Germline lookup yields CDR1 LGHNA and CDR2 YNFKEQ. V was clipped by 1 base and J by 4 bases; unmatched bases: 10. The CDR3 loop reads CASSQGSSGRRSDTQYF. As DNA, the CDR3 is TGTGCCAGCAGCCAAGGCTCCAGCGGGAGACGGTCAGATACGCAGTATTTT.

This sequence joins TRBV19 and TRBJ2-2; TRBD2 matches at 7 bases. Germline V gives CDR1 LNHDA, CDR2 SQIVND (reference sequence). Trimming took 1 base from V and 4 from J; bases not matched to a gene: 9. This CDR3 region has 17 residues. The CDR3 protein is CASSIASLAAFTGELFF. The DNA for the CDR3 is TGTGCCAGTAGTATAGCTTCCCTAGCGGCGTTCACCGGGGAGCTGTTTTTT.

The chain recombines TRBV6-6 with TRBJ2-7; TRBD2 matches at 8 bases. This CDR3 comprises 14 residues. Germline V gene data show CDR1 as MNHNY and CDR2 as SVGAGI (reference sequence). Trimming cost V 6 bases and J 2 bases; bases outside gene matches: 6. The CDR3 loop reads CASRQTSGTYEQYF. The CDR3 nucleotides read TGTGCCAGCAGGCAAACTAGCGGCACCTACGAGCAGTACTTC.

DNA for the CDR3: TGTGCCAGCAGGCCGGGACAGCTCACAGATACGCAGTATTTT. Amino acid sequence: CASRPGQLTDTQYF. The J gene is TRBJ2-3, the V gene TRBV2; 7 nucleotides match TRBD1. This CDR3 is built from 14 residues. The trim removed 6 bases at V and 2 bases at J, leaving 5 bases unmatched. Germline values: CDR1 SNHLY, CDR2 FYNNEI.